A single sample gave rise to the 21 T cell receptor beta chains below, sequenced in a study of control samples from healthy donors and cancer patients. Sequencing used immunoSEQ multiplex PCR; TCRdb keeps in-frame clones, though not all of them. The sample lists about 180,000 clones, about nine tenths occurring once. The sequenced material came from blood. Receptors were obtained from a middle-aged woman in good health.

The chain links TRBV7-2 to TRBJ1-1; no reliable D call. CDR3 length: 13 amino acids. V was shortened by 4 bases and J by 0 bases, with 6 bases between the two germline ends. Germline-derived CDR1 and CDR2 are SGHTA and FQGNSA. CDR3 loop: CASSYDMNTEAFF. The CDR3 coding sequence is TGTGCCAGCAGCTATGACATGAACACTGAAGCTTTCTTT. The whole variable domain, remainder taken from reference TRBV7-2 and TRBJ1-1, is GAGVSQSPSNKVTEKGKDVELRCDPISGHTALYWYRQSLGQGLEFLIYFQGNSAPDKSGLPSDRFSAERTGGSVSTLTIQRTQQEDSAVYLCASSYDMNTEAFFGQGTRLTVV.

The rearrangement links TRBV12-3 or TRBV12-4 to TRBJ2-7; D is possibly TRBD2 (5 bases). There are 13 residues in the CDR3. With 7 bases removed from V and 4 bases from J, the gap between germline ends came to 14 bases. In DNA form, the CDR3 reads TGTGCCAGCACTAAAAGTCCGGGGTACGAGCAGTACTTC. This encodes CASTKSPGYEQYF.

In this sample, this clone turned up once. The J gene is TRBJ2-5, the V gene TRBV7-9, with TRBD2 matching 10 bases. V shed 8 bases, J shed 5 bases, and the junction held 14 bases outside the gene matches. CDR1 and CDR2 (germline): SEHNR, FQNEAQ (reference sequence). The CDR3 is 16 amino acids. In DNA form, the CDR3 reads TGTGCCAGCGCTACTTGGCTAGCGGGGGCCGGGGAGACCCAGTACTTC. Translating gives CASATWLAGAGETQYF.

The genes are TRBV5-4 and TRBJ2-5; D ambiguous. Per the germline V gene, CDR1 is SGHNT and CDR2 is YYREEE (reference sequence). Trimming removed 4 bases from V and 1 base from J, with 8 bases in between. This CDR3 comprises 13 residues. Here the CDR3 DNA reads TGTGCCAGCAGCGCGCCCTCCCAAGAGACCCAGTACTTC. This translates into CASSAPSQETQYF.

This clone was detected only once. This chain joins TRBV7-9 and TRBJ2-7; no definite D call. The CDR3 length is 13 residues. The V end lost 6 bases, the J end lost 3 bases, and 12 bases lay between the germline ends. Per germline, CDR1 SEHNR and CDR2 FQNEAQ (reference sequence). The CDR3 sequence: CASSPPDGYEQYF. The CDR3 DNA reads TGTGCCAGCAGTCCACCGGACGGCTACGAGCAGTACTTC.

Here the CDR3 DNA reads TGTGCCAGCTCACCAGGGATTCCGGGCACCGGGGAGCTGTTTTTT. Its protein is CASSPGIPGTGELFF. The V and J genes are TRBV18 and TRBJ2-2, with unresolved D. Germline CDR1 is KGHSH and CDR2 is LQKENI. This CDR3 spans 15 amino acids. Deletions cut 2 bases from V and 4 bases from J, with 11 bases between.

J is TRBJ2-3 and V is TRBV3-1 (or the pseudogene TRBV3-2); 14 bases align to TRBD2. This CDR3 is 18 amino acids long. V lost 7 bases to trimming and J lost 3 bases; unmatched junction nucleotides: 12. The germline V gene encodes CDR1 LGHDT and CDR2 YNNKEL (reference sequence). CDR3 nucleotide sequence: TGTGCCAGCACGGGGGTTGAGGGACTAGCGGGGGCGACAGATACGCAGTATTTT. Its protein is CASTGVEGLAGATDTQYF.

The chain links TRBV2 to TRBJ1-2; 10 bases match TRBD1. This CDR3 comprises 15 residues. With 7 bases clipped from V and 7 bases from J, the junction kept 12 bases outside the gene matches. Germline V gene data show CDR1 as SNHLY and CDR2 as FYNNEI. The CDR3 reads CASTQGQGGISGYTF. DNA of the CDR3: TGTGCCAGCACCCAAGGACAGGGGGGGATCTCTGGCTACACCTTC.

The chain has TRBV7-6 and TRBJ2-1; D not resolved. Germline CDR1 and CDR2: SGHVS and FNYEAQ. Deletions cut 0 bases from V and 4 bases from J, with 10 bases between. This CDR3 has 15 residues. The CDR3 DNA follows: TGTGCCAGCAGCTTAGCAGAAAACCTATACAATGAGCAGTTCTTC. This codes for CASSLAENLYNEQFF.

This clone appeared once. The V gene is TRBV5-4, the J gene TRBJ1-1, with TRBD1 matching over 9 bases. The CDR3 spans 16 residues. CDR1 is SGHNT and CDR2 is YYREEE in the germline V gene (reference sequence). V was pared by 4 bases and J by 6 bases, with 13 bases of the junction left unmatched. The CDR3: CASSDSPGQGRSEAFF. In DNA, the CDR3 is TGTGCCAGCAGCGACTCCCCGGGACAGGGTCGGTCTGAAGCTTTCTTT. Full variable domain (outside the CDR3, taken from reference TRBV5-4 and TRBJ1-1): ETGVTQSPTHLIKTRGQQVTLRCSSQSGHNTVSWYQQALGQGPQFIFQYYREEENGRGNFPPRFSGLQFPNYSSELNVNALELDDSALYLCASSDSPGQGRSEAFFGQGTRLTVV.

The chain carries TRBV11-3 and TRBJ2-3; TRBD2 is a possible D gene (5 bases). The V gene lost 1 base and the J gene lost 5 bases, with 10 bases spanning the gap. CDR1 SGHNT and CDR2 YENEEA come from the germline V gene. This CDR3 is 14 amino acids long. This CDR3 is CASSLGDEGDTQYF. In nucleotides, the CDR3 is TGTGCCAGCAGCTTAGGGGATGAGGGAGATACGCAGTATTTT.

This clone was seen a single time. The chain joins TRBV9 to TRBJ2-3, with D possibly matching TRBD2 (7 bases). Trimming pared 2 bases from V and 6 bases from J, leaving 13 bases between. The CDR3 has 14 residues. The V gene's germline CDR1 is SGDLS and CDR2 YYNGEE. CDR3 nucleotide sequence: TGTGCCAGCAGCGTTGCCGGGGGGCAGGATACGCAGTATTTT. Translating gives CASSVAGGQDTQYF.

V is TRBV5-8 and J is TRBJ2-7; D is possibly TRBD2 (6 bases). Trimming left V 3 bases short and J 0 bases short, with 13 bases between. There are 15 residues in the CDR3. Germline V lookup: CDR1 SGHTS, CDR2 YDEGEE. The CDR3 nucleotides are TGTGCCAGCAGCTCGGAGGGATACCCCTCCTACGAGCAGTACTTC. This codes for CASSSEGYPSYEQYF.

The V call is TRBV7-8, the J call TRBJ1-2, with D possibly TRBD1 on 6 matching bases. Trimming left V 3 bases short and J 8 bases short, with 10 bases between. In germline, CDR1 is SGHVS, CDR2 FQNEAQ. CDR3 length equals 12 residues. The CDR3 loop reads CASSFTGLGYTF. The CDR3 DNA is TGTGCCAGCAGCTTTACAGGGCTAGGCTACACCTTC.

In its sample, this clone was seen once. The chain employs TRBV11-2 and TRBJ1-2; D is uncertain. The V end lost 3 bases, the J end lost 3 bases, and 11 bases lay between the germline ends. This CDR3 is 14 amino acids long. Per the germline V gene, CDR1 is SGHAT and CDR2 is FQNNGV. The CDR3: CASSFFGGDYGYTF. In nucleotides, the CDR3 is TGTGCCAGCAGCTTCTTTGGCGGGGACTATGGCTACACCTTC.

The genes are TRBV15 and TRBJ1-1, with D perhaps TRBD1 (5 bases). The CDR3 has 15 amino acids. CDR1 and CDR2 (germline): LNHNV, YYDKDF (reference sequence). The germline V and J ends were trimmed by 3 bases and 1 base, with 12 bases remaining between them. The CDR3 is CATSSRLGGNTEAFF. CDR3 in DNA: TGTGCCACCAGCAGCCGCCTGGGGGGGAACACTGAAGCTTTCTTT.

This chain joins TRBV5-1 and TRBJ1-3, with D possibly matching TRBD1 (5 bases). The CDR3 length is 14 residues. Trimming took off 0 bases at V and 8 bases at J, with 12 bases between the two ends. The germline V gene has CDR1 SGHRS and CDR2 YFSETQ. CDR3 in DNA: TGCGCCAGCAGCTTGGAAAGGGGAGGAGACACCATATATTTT. This encodes CASSLERGGDTIYF.

In this sample, this clone turned up a few times. This sequence joins TRBV6-1 and TRBJ1-6; 8 bases map to TRBD1. This CDR3 is built from 17 residues. Trimming took 1 base from V and 10 from J; bases not matched to a gene: 12. CDR1 and CDR2 (germline): MNHNS, SASEGT. As DNA, the CDR3 is TGTGCCAGCAGTGAAGGGACAGGGAGAAGTCGGGCATCACCCCTCCACTTT. This encodes CASSEGTGRSRASPLHF.

The genes are TRBV3-1 (or the pseudogene TRBV3-2) and TRBJ1-2, with D tentatively TRBD1 (6 bases). This CDR3 is 15 amino acids long. V lost 0 bases, J lost 6 bases, and 14 bases lay in between. Germline V gene lookup returns CDR1 LGHDT and CDR2 YNNKEL (reference sequence). Here the CDR3 reads CASSQDFGGVDGYTF. Here the CDR3 DNA reads TGTGCCAGCAGCCAAGACTTCGGGGGCGTAGATGGCTACACCTTC.

Turning to this clone: At the DNA level, this CDR3 is encoded by other sequences in the same sample as well. The chain joins TRBV5-1 to TRBJ2-5, with a weak D call TRBD1 (7 bases). The CDR3 is made up of 14 amino acids. V was cut by 4 bases and J by 2 bases, with 12 bases left in between. Germline V gives CDR1 SGHRS, CDR2 YFSETQ. Here the CDR3 DNA reads TGCGCCAGCAGCCGGGGGACAGCTCAAGAGACCCAGTACTTC. Translation: CASSRGTAQETQYF.

The rearrangement joins TRBV5-1 to TRBJ2-5, with D tentatively TRBD1 (5 bases). V dropped 3 bases and J dropped 4 bases, with 13 bases sitting between them. The CDR3 loop spans 14 amino acids. Germline lookup yields CDR1 SGHRS and CDR2 YFSETQ. Here the CDR3 reads CASSSPRVTETQYF. In nucleotides, the CDR3 is TGCGCCAGCAGCTCCCCCAGGGTAACAGAGACCCAGTACTTC.